These 5 T cell receptor beta chains share one sample of origin, sequenced in a study of cytomegalovirus exposure and HLA in healthy donors. 13 Jbeta primers and 60 Vbeta primers were used for the PCR. Some clones are missing from TCRdb's copy, which holds only in-frame ones; the method was immunoSEQ multiplex PCR. The table has about 97,000 clones, approximately 85% seen once. The sample comprised PBMCs. The source is a man under 40 in good health and CMV-seronegative.

The rearrangement joins TRBV19 to TRBJ2-3; TRBD2 matches 9 bases. The germline CDR1 and CDR2 sequences are LNHDA and SQIVND (reference sequence). The J segment lost 1 base and the V segment lost 5 bases, leaving 7 bases of the junction unmatched. This CDR3 comprises 16 residues. CDR3 coding DNA: TGTGCCAGTAGTGCTGTAGCGGGAGTTGGCACAGATACGCAGTATTTT. Its protein is CASSAVAGVGTDTQYF.

For the CDR3, the DNA is TGTGCCAGCAGTTTACAGGGGCGGCGGGGCTACACCTTC. It encodes CASSLQGRRGYTF. The V and J genes are TRBV28 and TRBJ1-2; D is possibly TRBD1 (6 bases). The V end was cut by 2 bases, the J end by 8 bases, with 12 bases between. CDR3 length equals 13 residues. Germline V gene sequence: CDR1 MDHEN, CDR2 SYDVKM.

The V and J genes are TRBV25-1 and TRBJ2-3; the match to TRBD2 covers 8 bases. V trimming: 5 bases; J trimming: 3 bases; junction bases outside the gene matches: 7. Germline V gene lookup returns CDR1 MGHDK and CDR2 SYGVNS. The CDR3 is made up of 15 amino acids. The CDR3 DNA reads TGTGCCAGCAGTCTAGGACTAGCCCCAACAGATACGCAGTATTTT. Translation gives CASSLGLAPTDTQYF.

The rearrangement uses TRBV4-1 and TRBJ2-2; 7 nucleotides line up with TRBD1. The trim removed 5 bases at V and 1 base at J, leaving 10 bases unmatched. Per germline, CDR1 MGHRA and CDR2 YSYEKL. This CDR3 is built from 17 residues. CDR3 protein: CASSETGTVLNTGELFF. The CDR3 coding sequence is TGCGCCAGCAGCGAAACCGGGACAGTGTTGAACACCGGGGAGCTGTTTTTT.

The V gene is TRBV5-6, the J gene TRBJ1-2; TRBD1 agrees at 7 bases. Unmatched junction bases numbered 6, after V lost 0 bases and J lost 4 bases. Germline V gene sequence: CDR1 SGHDT, CDR2 YYEEEE. The CDR3 extends over 15 amino acids. CDR3 bases: TGTGCCAGCAGCTTGGGACAGGGTATGGGCTATGGCTACACCTTC. Its translation: CASSLGQGMGYGYTF.